This is a list of T cell receptor beta chains from one sample in a study of identical twins. In TCRdb, the 5' RACE reads were re-called with MiXCR into one record per CDR3 protein. Found here are around 490,000 distinct CDR3 sequences, approximately 20% of them singletons; the top ten hold more than 0.4%. These data also featured in a second study, about yellow fever vaccine responses in identical twins.

The source material was CD4+ T cells sorted from blood. Receptors were obtained from a young woman in good health. Each CDR3 is given with its conserved first and last residue. The D gene is left open where the match is weak. Clone size, where shown, is once, few, many, or a class for clones that have expanded.

V,J,size,D,CDR3,DNA
TRBV4-2,TRBJ1-4,.,.,CASSQGATTNEKLFF,TGTGCCAGCAGCCAAGGTGCGACAACTAATGAAAAACTGTTTTTT
TRBV18,TRBJ1-1,.,.,CASSPRGGKFAEAFF,TGTGCCAGCTCACCAAGGGGGGGTAAATTCGCTGAAGCTTTCTTT
TRBV29-1,TRBJ2-3,.,TRBD1,CSVDDRGGTDTQYF,TGCAGCGTTGACGACAGGGGGGGCACAGATACGCAGTATTTT
TRBV20-1,TRBJ2-2,.,.,CSARDSSAGELFF,TGCAGTGCTAGAGATTCCAGTGCCGGGGAGCTGTTTTTT
TRBV5-1,TRBJ2-3,.,.,CASSLRGQATTTDTQYF,TGCGCCAGCAGCTTGCGTGGGCAGGCCACGACCACAGATACGCAGTATTTT
TRBV20-1,TRBJ2-1,.,.,CSASGPAYNEQFF,TGCAGTGCTAGCGGGCCGGCCTACAATGAGCAGTTCTTC
TRBV7-2,TRBJ2-7,few,.,CASSNDRTLGNEQYF,TGTGCCAGCAGCAACGACAGAACCCTCGGTAACGAGCAGTACTTC
TRBV2,TRBJ2-4,few,.,CASSEAPGAKNIQYF,TGTGCCAGCAGTGAAGCGCCAGGGGCCAAAAACATTCAGTACTTC
TRBV5-6,TRBJ1-2,few,TRBD1,CASSLAQGANYGYTF,TGTGCCAGCAGCTTGGCCCAGGGGGCTAACTATGGCTACACCTTC
TRBV7-3,TRBJ2-1,.,.,CASSLSEAHNEQFF,TGTGCCAGCAGCTTAAGTGAAGCCCACAATGAGCAGTTCTTC
TRBV29-1,TRBJ2-7,.,TRBD2,CSVVGLALPYEQYF,TGCAGCGTTGTGGGACTAGCTCTTCCTTACGAGCAGTACTTC
TRBV4-1,TRBJ2-2,.,TRBD2,CASSQVVGLAVRELFF,TGCGCCAGCAGCCAAGTGGTAGGACTAGCGGTCAGGGAGCTGTTTTTT
TRBV4-2,TRBJ2-3,.,.,CASSQALQPPDTQYF,TGTGCCAGCAGCCAGGCCCTCCAACCTCCAGATACGCAGTATTTT
TRBV15,TRBJ2-7,.,.,CATSRTGQFSYEQYF,TGTGCCACCAGCAGGACCGGACAGTTCTCCTACGAGCAGTACTTC
TRBV20-1,TRBJ2-5,few,TRBD1,CSAGGQGGETQYF,TGCAGTGCTGGGGGACAGGGAGGAGAGACCCAGTACTTC
TRBV7-3,TRBJ2-3,.,TRBD2,CASRLAGSSDTQYF,TGTGCCAGCAGACTAGCGGGATCGTCAGATACGCAGTATTTT
TRBV18,TRBJ2-5,.,.,CASSPLTQETQYF,TGTGCCAGCTCACCACTCACCCAAGAGACCCAGTACTTC
TRBV12-3/TRBV12-4,TRBJ1-1,.,.,CASRASGIIYTEAFF,TGTGCCAGCAGGGCGTCGGGGATCATTTACACTGAAGCTTTCTTT
TRBV12-3/TRBV12-4,TRBJ1-1,many,.,CASSFVEAFF,TGTGCCAGCAGTTTTGTTGAAGCTTTCTTT
TRBV20-1,TRBJ2-5,few,TRBD2,CSNSGAKETQYF,TGCAGTAATAGCGGGGCTAAAGAGACCCAGTACTTC
TRBV19,TRBJ2-6,few,.,CASSRPAAGANVLTF,TGTGCCAGTAGTCGTCCCGCGGCTGGGGCCAACGTCCTGACTTTC
TRBV20-1,TRBJ2-7,.,TRBD2,CSATAGTTAYEQYF,TGCAGTGCTACAGCCGGGACTACAGCCTACGAGCAGTACTTC
TRBV14,TRBJ2-2,few,.,CASSQVRTTGELFF,TGTGCCAGCAGCCAAGTTCGTACCACCGGGGAGCTGTTTTTT
TRBV29-1,TRBJ2-7,once,TRBD1,CSVGTGAAYEQYF,TGCAGCGTTGGGACAGGGGCAGCCTACGAGCAGTACTTC
TRBV5-1,TRBJ2-1,.,.,CASSLDLAYNEQFF,TGCGCCAGCAGCTTAGACCTGGCCTACAATGAGCAGTTCTTC
TRBV9,TRBJ2-1,.,TRBD1,CASSVGRGQGPYNEQFF,TGTGCCAGCAGCGTAGGACGTGGACAGGGGCCATACAATGAGCAGTTCTTC
TRBV7-9,TRBJ2-1,few,TRBD1,CASSFTGDTNEQFF,TGTGCCAGCAGCTTCACAGGGGATACGAATGAGCAGTTCTTC
TRBV29-1,TRBJ1-2,few,.,CSVDSQQGVYGYTF,TGCAGCGTTGACAGTCAACAGGGTGTCTATGGCTACACCTTC
TRBV7-8,TRBJ2-3,few,TRBD2,CASSLAGGKADTQYF,TGTGCCAGCAGCTTAGCGGGGGGGAAAGCAGATACGCAGTATTTT
TRBV15,TRBJ1-2,few,.,CATSRARSDFYGYTF,TGTGCCACCAGCAGGGCTCGATCTGACTTCTATGGCTACACCTTC
TRBV27,TRBJ2-3,once,TRBD2,CASRVRREGTQYF,TGTGCCAGCAGAGTGAGGCGGGAGGGAACGCAGTATTTT
TRBV5-6,TRBJ1-5,few,.,CASSPGVEGQYNQPQHF,TGTGCCAGCAGCCCGGGTGTGGAGGGCCAATACAATCAGCCCCAGCATTTT
TRBV9,TRBJ2-1,.,.,CASSEDSYSYNEQFF,TGTGCCAGCAGCGAGGACTCTTACTCCTACAATGAGCAGTTCTTC
TRBV19,TRBJ1-1,many,.,CASSKDGNTEAFF,TGTGCCAGTAGTAAGGACGGAAACACTGAAGCTTTCTTT
TRBV20-1,TRBJ2-5,.,.,CSARDLIGWGSGETQYF,TGCAGCGCTAGAGATCTGATCGGGTGGGGATCGGGGGAGACCCAGTACTTC
TRBV12-3/TRBV12-4,TRBJ2-3,few,.,CASSLALGYTPGWTQYF,TGTGCCAGCAGTTTAGCGCTTGGGTACACGCCGGGATGGACGCAGTATTTT
TRBV18,TRBJ1-3,few,.,CASSPTPSSGNTIYF,TGTGCCAGCTCACCTACTCCGTCCTCTGGAAACACCATATATTTT
TRBV28,TRBJ2-2,.,TRBD1,CASSPLTGGTAGELFF,TGTGCCAGCAGCCCTTTAACAGGGGGTACAGCCGGGGAGCTGTTTTTT
TRBV4-1,TRBJ2-1,.,.,CASSQVLASRYNEQFF,TGCGCCAGCAGCCAAGTTCTGGCTAGCAGATACAATGAGCAGTTCTTC
TRBV12-3/TRBV12-4,TRBJ2-1,many,.,CASSLGSGEQFF,TGTGCCAGCAGTTTAGGCTCGGGTGAGCAGTTCTTC
TRBV7-2,TRBJ1-2,.,.,CASSLPQVSYGYTF,TGTGCCAGCAGCCTTCCCCAAGTCAGCTATGGCTACACCTTC
TRBV28,TRBJ2-7,.,.,CASSSSGARFFEQYF,TGTGCCAGCAGTTCCTCAGGGGCGAGATTCTTCGAGCAGTACTTC
TRBV13,TRBJ1-1,few,.,CASSSPRRGGEAFF,TGTGCCAGCAGCTCCCCCCGGAGGGGGGGGGAAGCTTTCTTT
TRBV7-9,TRBJ2-1,.,TRBD1,CASSYGDSYNEQFF,TGTGCCAGCAGCTATGGGGACAGTTACAATGAGCAGTTCTTC
TRBV4-1,TRBJ2-1,.,.,CASSQPHVSEQFF,TGCGCCAGCAGCCAACCCCACGTTTCTGAGCAGTTCTTC
TRBV18,TRBJ2-1,.,TRBD2,CASSMTSGSYEQFF,TGTGCCAGCTCCATGACTAGCGGGAGTTATGAGCAGTTCTTC
TRBV7-2,TRBJ2-3,.,.,CASSLRGSGNTDTQYF,TGTGCCAGCAGCCTCAGGGGTAGCGGCAACACAGATACGCAGTATTTT
TRBV10-1,TRBJ1-4,.,TRBD1,CASSASGQTVEKLFF,TGCGCCAGCAGTGCGTCGGGACAGACCGTTGAAAAACTGTTTTTT
TRBV10-3,TRBJ1-1,.,TRBD1,CAISVGQGTEAFF,TGTGCCATCAGTGTCGGACAGGGGACTGAAGCTTTCTTT
TRBV10-3,TRBJ2-3,.,TRBD1,CAISDEGAGGDTQYF,TGTGCCATCAGTGACGAAGGGGCAGGGGGAGATACGCAGTATTTT
TRBV5-1,TRBJ2-1,few,.,CASSLPESSYNEQSF,TGCGCCAGCAGCTTGCCGGAGAGCTCCTACAATGAGCAGTCCTTC
TRBV7-9,TRBJ1-4,.,.,CASSPTGTRGNEKLFF,TGTGCCAGCAGCCCCACAGGGACACGCGGTAATGAAAAACTGTTTTTT
TRBV12-3/TRBV12-4,TRBJ2-3,many,TRBD2,CASSTTSGGDTQYF,TGTGCCAGCAGTACAACTAGCGGGGGTGATACGCAGTATTTT
TRBV20-1,TRBJ1-5,.,TRBD1,CSATDREYNQPQHF,TGCAGTGCTACGGACAGGGAATACAATCAGCCCCAGCATTTT
TRBV2,TRBJ1-5,few,.,CASSGGRRYNSNQPQHF,TGTGCCAGCAGTGGAGGCAGGAGATACAATAGCAATCAGCCCCAGCATTTT